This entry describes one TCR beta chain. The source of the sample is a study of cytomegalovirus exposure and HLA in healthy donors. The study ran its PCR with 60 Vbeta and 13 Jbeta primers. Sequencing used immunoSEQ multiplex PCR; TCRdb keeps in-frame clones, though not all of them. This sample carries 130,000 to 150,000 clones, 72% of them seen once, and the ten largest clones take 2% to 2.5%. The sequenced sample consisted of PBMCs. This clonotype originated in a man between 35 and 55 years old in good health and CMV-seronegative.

The DNA for the CDR3 is TGCGCCAGCAGCTTAATCCCGGGACAGAATCAGCCCCAGCATTTT. Translating it yields CASSLIPGQNQPQHF. The chain links TRBV5-1 to TRBJ1-5, with 7 bases aligning to TRBD1. The germline gives CDR1 SGHRS, CDR2 YFSETQ. The J segment lost 4 bases and the V segment lost 2 bases, leaving 6 bases of the junction unmatched. CDR3 length equals 15 residues.